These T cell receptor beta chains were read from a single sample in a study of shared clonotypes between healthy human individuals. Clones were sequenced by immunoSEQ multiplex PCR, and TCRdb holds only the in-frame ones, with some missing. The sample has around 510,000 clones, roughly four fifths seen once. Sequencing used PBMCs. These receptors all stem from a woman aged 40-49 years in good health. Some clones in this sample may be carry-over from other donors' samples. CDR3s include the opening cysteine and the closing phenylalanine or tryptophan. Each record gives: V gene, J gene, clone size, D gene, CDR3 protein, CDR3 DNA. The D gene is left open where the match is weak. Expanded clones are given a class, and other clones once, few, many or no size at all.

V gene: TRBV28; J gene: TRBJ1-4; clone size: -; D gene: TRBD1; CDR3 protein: CASSSAGGNEKLFF; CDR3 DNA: TGTGCCAGCAGTTCGGCAGGGGGTAATGAAAAACTGTTTTTT
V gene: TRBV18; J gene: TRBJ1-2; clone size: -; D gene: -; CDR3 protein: CASSPTGAFYGYTF; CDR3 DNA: TGTGCCAGCTCACCAACGGGCGCCTTCTATGGCTACACCTTC
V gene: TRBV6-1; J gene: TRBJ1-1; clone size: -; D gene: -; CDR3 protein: CASSDASNTEAFF; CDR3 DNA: TGTGCCAGCAGTGACGCCTCGAACACTGAAGCTTTCTTT
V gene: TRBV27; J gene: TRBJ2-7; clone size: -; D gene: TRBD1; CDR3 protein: CASSSDRSSYEQYF; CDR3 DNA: TGTGCCAGCAGTTCGGACAGGAGCTCCTACGAGCAGTACTTC
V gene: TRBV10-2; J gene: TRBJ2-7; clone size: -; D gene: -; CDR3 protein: CASSERLNSRYEQYF; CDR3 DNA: TGCGCCAGCAGTGAGCGCTTGAATAGCCGCTACGAGCAGTACTTC
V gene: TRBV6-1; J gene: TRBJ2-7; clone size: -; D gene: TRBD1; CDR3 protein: CASSWTGVDEQYF; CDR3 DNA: TGTGCCAGCTCCTGGACAGGGGTCGACGAGCAGTACTTC
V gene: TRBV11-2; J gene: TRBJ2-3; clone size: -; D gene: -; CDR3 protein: CASSLGTDTQYF; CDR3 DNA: TGTGCCAGCAGCTTAGGTACTGATACGCAGTATTTT
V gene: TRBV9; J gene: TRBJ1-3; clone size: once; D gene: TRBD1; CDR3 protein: CASSVAGQNGLSGNTIYF; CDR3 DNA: TGTGCCAGCAGCGTAGCGGGACAGAACGGGCTCTCTGGAAACACCATATATTTT
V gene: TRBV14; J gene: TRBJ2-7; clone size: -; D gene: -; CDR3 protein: CASSELEGSREQYF; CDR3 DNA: TGTGCCAGCAGCGAACTTGAAGGGAGTAGGGAGCAGTACTTC
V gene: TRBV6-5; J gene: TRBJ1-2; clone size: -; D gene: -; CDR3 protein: CASSPQGFFGYTF; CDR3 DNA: TGTGCCAGCAGCCCACAGGGTTTCTTTGGCTACACCTTC
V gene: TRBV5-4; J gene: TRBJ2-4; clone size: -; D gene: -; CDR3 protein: CASSSGAPAKNIQYF; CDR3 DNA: TGTGCCAGCAGCTCGGGGGCTCCAGCCAAAAACATTCAGTACTTC
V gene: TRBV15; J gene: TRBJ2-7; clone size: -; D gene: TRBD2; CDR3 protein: CATSRDGSGGSYEQYF; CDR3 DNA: TGTGCCACCAGCAGAGATGGTAGCGGGGGCTCCTACGAGCAGTACTTC
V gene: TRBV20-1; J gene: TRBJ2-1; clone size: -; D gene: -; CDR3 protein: CSARKDNEQFF; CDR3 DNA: TGCAGTGCTAGAAAGGACAATGAGCAGTTCTTC
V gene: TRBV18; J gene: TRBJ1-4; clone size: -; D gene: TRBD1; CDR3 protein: CASSPAGTGNEKLFF; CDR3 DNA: TGTGCCAGCTCACCAGCCGGGACAGGCAATGAAAAACTGTTTTTT
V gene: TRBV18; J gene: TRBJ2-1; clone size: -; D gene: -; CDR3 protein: CASSPIGRQSPGHNEQFF; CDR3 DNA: TGTGCCAGCTCACCAATTGGAAGACAGTCCCCCGGCCACAATGAGCAGTTCTTC
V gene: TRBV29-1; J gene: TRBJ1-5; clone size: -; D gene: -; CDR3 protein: CSVELTGVGQPQHF; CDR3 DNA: TGCAGCGTTGAGTTAACGGGGGTGGGACAGCCCCAGCATTTT
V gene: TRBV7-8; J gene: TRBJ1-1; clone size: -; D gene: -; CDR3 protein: CASSLVGGNMNTEAFF; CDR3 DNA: TGTGCCAGCAGCTTAGTTGGGGGGAATATGAACACTGAAGCTTTCTTT
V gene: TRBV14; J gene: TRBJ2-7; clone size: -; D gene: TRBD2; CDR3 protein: CASSQVPAGVSYEQYF; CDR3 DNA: TGTGCCAGCAGCCAAGTGCCAGCGGGAGTCTCCTACGAGCAGTACTTC
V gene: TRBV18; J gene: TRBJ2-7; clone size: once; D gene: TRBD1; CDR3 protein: CASSPSGTGVAYEQYF; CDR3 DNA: TGTGCCAGCTCACCCTCCGGGACAGGGGTGGCCTACGAGCAGTACTTC
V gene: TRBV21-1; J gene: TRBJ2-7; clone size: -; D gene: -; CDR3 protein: CASRVGEQYF; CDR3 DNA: TGTGCCAGCAGGGTGGGGGAGCAGTACTTC
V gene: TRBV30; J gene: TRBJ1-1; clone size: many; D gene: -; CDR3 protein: CAWSVRPTEAFF; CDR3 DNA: TGTGCCTGGAGTGTAAGGCCCACTGAAGCTTTCTTT
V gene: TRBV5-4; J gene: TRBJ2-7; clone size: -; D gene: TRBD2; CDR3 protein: CASLRKRGAYEQYF; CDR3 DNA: TGTGCCAGCCTTAGGAAGCGGGGCGCCTACGAGCAGTACTTC
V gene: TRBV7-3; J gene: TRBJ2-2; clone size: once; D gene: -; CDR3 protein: CASSLTISTGELFF; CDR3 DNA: TGTGCCAGCAGCTTAACTATATCCACCGGGGAGCTGTTTTTT
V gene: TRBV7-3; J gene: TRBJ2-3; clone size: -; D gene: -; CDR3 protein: CASSSWASDTQYF; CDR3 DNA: TGTGCCAGCAGCTCTTGGGCGTCAGATACGCAGTATTTT
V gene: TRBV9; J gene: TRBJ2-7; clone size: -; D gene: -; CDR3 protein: CASSVAPGWQYF; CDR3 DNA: TGTGCCAGCAGCGTAGCCCCGGGATGGCAGTACTTC
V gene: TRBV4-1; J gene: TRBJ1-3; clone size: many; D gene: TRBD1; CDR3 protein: CASSLPPRDSRGNTIYF; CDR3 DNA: TGCGCCAGCAGCCTTCCCCCCCGGGACAGCCGAGGAAACACCATATATTTT
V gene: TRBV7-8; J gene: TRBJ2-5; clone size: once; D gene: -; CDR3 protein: CASSLGTRVQETQYF; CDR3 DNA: TGTGCCAGCAGCTTAGGGACCAGGGTCCAAGAGACCCAGTACTTC
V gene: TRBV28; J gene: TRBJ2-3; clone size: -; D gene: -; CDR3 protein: CASSPGTQFTDTQYF; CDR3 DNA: TGTGCCAGCAGTCCCGGGACACAATTCACAGATACGCAGTATTTT
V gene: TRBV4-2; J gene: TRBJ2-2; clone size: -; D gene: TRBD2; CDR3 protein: CASSQEGLAVHGELFF; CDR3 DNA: TGTGCCAGCAGCCAAGAGGGACTAGCGGTTCATGGGGAGCTGTTTTTT
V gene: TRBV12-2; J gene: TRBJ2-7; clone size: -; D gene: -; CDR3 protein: CASRSFSSGNYEQYF; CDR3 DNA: TGTGCAAGTCGCTCCTTCTCGAGCGGGAACTACGAGCAGTACTTC
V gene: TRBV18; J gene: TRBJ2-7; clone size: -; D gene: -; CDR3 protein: CASSPGSGFYEQYF; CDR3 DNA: TGTGCCAGCTCACCAGGCTCCGGGTTCTACGAGCAGTACTTC
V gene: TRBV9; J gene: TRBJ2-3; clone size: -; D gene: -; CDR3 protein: CASSVSGQRSTDTQYF; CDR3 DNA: TGTGCCAGCAGCGTTTCCGGACAGCGCTCCACAGATACGCAGTATTTT
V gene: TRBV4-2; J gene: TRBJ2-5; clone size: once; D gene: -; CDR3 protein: CASSHRDHQETQYF; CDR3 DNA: TGTGCCAGCAGCCATAGGGACCATCAAGAGACCCAGTACTTC
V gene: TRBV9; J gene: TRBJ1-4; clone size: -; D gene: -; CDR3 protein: CASSVRDGSPREKLFF; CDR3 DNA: TGTGCCAGCAGCGTGCGAGACGGGAGCCCCAGGGAAAAACTGTTTTTT
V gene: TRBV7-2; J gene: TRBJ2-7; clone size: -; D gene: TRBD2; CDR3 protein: CASEGGSLYEQYF; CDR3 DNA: TGTGCCAGCGAGGGCGGGAGCCTCTACGAGCAGTACTTC
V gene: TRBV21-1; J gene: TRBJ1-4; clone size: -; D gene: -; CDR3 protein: CASSKEWRTGLEKLFF; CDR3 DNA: TGTGCCAGCAGCAAAGAATGGAGGACAGGGTTGGAAAAACTGTTTTTT
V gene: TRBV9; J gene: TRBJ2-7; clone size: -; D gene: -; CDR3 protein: CASSVTQQPYEQYF; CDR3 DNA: TGTGCCAGCAGCGTAACTCAACAGCCCTACGAGCAGTACTTC
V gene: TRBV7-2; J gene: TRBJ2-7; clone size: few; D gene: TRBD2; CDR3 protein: CASTQAGGTHEQYF; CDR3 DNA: TGTGCCAGCACCCAAGCGGGAGGAACCCACGAGCAGTACTTC
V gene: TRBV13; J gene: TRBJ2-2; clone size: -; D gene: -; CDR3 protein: CASSFRLLPNTGELFF; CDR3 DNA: TGTGCCAGCAGCTTCAGACTCCTCCCGAACACCGGGGAGCTGTTTTTT
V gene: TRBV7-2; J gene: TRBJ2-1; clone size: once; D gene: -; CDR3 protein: CASSPPTRRHEQFF; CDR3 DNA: TGTGCCAGCAGCCCTCCGACTAGGAGGCATGAGCAGTTCTTC
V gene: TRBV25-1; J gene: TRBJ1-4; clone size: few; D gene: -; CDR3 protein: CASRMTGSKKLFF; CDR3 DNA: TGTGCCAGCAGAATGACGGGCAGCAAAAAACTGTTTTTT
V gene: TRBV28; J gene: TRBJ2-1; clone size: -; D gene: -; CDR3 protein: CASSLFPGVVDNEQFF; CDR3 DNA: TGTGCCAGCAGTTTATTTCCGGGAGTAGTCGACAATGAGCAGTTCTTC
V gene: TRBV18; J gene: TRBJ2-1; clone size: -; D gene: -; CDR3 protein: CASSNNWRGNEQFF; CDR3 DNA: TGTGCCAGCTCTAATAACTGGAGGGGCAATGAGCAGTTCTTC
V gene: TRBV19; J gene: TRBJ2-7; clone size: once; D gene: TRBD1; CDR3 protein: CASSVQGAYEQYF; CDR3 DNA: TGTGCCAGTAGTGTCCAGGGGGCCTACGAGCAGTACTTC
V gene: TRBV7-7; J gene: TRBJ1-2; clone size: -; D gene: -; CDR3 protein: CASSLRRGMSYGYTF; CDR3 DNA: TGTGCTAGCAGCTTACGAAGGGGGATGAGCTATGGCTACACCTTC
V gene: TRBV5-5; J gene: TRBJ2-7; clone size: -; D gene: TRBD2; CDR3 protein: CASSLGLAGTSYEQYF; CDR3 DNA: TGTGCCAGCAGCCTGGGACTAGCGGGAACCTCCTACGAGCAGTACTTC